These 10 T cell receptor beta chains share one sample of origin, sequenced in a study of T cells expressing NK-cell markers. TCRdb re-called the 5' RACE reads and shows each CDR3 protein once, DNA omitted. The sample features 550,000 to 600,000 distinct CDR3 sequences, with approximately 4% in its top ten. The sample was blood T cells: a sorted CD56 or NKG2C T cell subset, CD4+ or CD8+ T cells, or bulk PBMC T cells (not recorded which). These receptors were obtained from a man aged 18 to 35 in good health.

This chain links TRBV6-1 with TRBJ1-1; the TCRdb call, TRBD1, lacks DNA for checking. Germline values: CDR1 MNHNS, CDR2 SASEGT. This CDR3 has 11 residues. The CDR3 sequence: CASSEFQGAFF.

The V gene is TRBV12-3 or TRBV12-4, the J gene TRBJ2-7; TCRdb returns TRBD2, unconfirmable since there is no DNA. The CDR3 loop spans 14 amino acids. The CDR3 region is CASSLSEGEGEQYF.

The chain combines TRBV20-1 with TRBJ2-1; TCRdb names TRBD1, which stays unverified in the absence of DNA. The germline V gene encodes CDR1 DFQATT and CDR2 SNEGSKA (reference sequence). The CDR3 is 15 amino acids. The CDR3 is CSAGGRTGVYNEQFF.

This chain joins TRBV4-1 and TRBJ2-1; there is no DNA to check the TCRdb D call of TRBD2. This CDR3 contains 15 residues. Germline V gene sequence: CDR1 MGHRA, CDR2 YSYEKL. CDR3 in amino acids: CASSSGLAGDNEQFF.

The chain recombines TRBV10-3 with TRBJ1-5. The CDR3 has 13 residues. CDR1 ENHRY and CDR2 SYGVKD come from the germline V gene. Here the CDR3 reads CAISEEKNQPQHF.

The CDR3 region is CATTGLAGGAEQYF. The genes are TRBV10-3 and TRBJ2-7; TCRdb gives TRBD2 as the D gene, but with no DNA this cannot be confirmed. Germline V lookup: CDR1 ENHRY, CDR2 SYGVKD. The CDR3 covers 14 residues.

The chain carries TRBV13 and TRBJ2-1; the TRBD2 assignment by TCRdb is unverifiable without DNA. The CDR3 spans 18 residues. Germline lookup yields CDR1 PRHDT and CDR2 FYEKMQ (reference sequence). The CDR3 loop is CASSSTGFGAGVRDEQFF.

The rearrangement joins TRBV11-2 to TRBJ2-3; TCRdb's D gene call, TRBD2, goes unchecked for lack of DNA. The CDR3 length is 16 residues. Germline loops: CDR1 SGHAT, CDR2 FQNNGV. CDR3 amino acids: CASSRRTSGIPDTQYF.

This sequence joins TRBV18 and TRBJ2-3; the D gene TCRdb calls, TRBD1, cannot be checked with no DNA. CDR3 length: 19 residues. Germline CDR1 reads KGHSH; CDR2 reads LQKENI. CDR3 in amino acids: CASSPPGGPRTGSTDTQYF.

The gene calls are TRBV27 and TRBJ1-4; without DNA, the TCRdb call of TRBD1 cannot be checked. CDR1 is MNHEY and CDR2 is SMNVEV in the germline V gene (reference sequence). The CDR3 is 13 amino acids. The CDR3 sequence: CASSTGVNEKLFF.